This TCR beta chain was sequenced during a study of CD8+CD57+ T cells in acquired aplastic anemia. For the study at large: Average DNA yield from sorted CD4+ and CD8+ cells was approximately 3 ug. Study-wide results and caveats: Simpson's diversity of CD8+ cells was not significantly different in patients compared with controls.

Comment on this clonotype: Its antigen is currently unknown.

This CDR3 contains 18 residues. V was clipped by 2 bases and J by 1 base; unmatched bases: 6. From germline, CDR1 is KGHDR and CDR2 SFDVKD. According to the study, genomic DNA was the template for TCR beta VDJ and CDR3 profiling. Via MiXCR, TCRdb re-called the reads, giving one row per CDR3 protein. This table has about 170,000 distinct CDR3 sequences, roughly 47% appearing once. V gene TRBV24-1 combines with J gene TRBJ2-2; TRBD2 aligns across 10 bases. The sequenced sample consisted of sorted CD4+, CD8+, or CD8+CD57+ T cells (not recorded which) from PBMCs. This TCR derives from a human donor in good health. CDR3 amino acids: CATSDSPGLAVNTGELFF. In nucleotides, the CDR3 is TGTGCCACCAGTGATTCCCCAGGACTAGCGGTGAACACCGGGGAGCTGTTTTTT.